This T cell receptor beta chain is from a study of technical replicates of blood from a handful of donors. Using immunoSEQ multiplex PCR, the repertoire was profiled, and TCRdb retains in-frame clones only, with some absent. The table shows over 45,000 clones, with 80% to 95% occurring only once. V was pared by 1 base and J by 2 bases, with 1 base of the junction left unmatched. This CDR3 spans 15 amino acids. Germline V gene lookup returns CDR1 KGHSH and CDR2 LQKENI. This TCR was sampled from a human donor in good health. Some clones in this sample may be carry-over from other donors' samples. The sample was PBMCs. This chain connects TRBV18 to TRBJ2-1, with 8 bases that match TRBD2. CDR3 DNA: TGTGCCAGCTCACCACTAGCGGGAACCTACAATGAGCAGTTCTTC. Its translation is CASSPLAGTYNEQFF.